The 27 T cell receptor beta chains listed next were all sequenced from one sample in a study of metastatic and nonmetastatic thyroid tumors. TCRdb ran MiXCR on the PCR reads. Found here are about 15,000 clones, around 25% of them singletons; the top ten hold approximately 12%. No patient had received any treatment before thyroid surgery. What was sequenced was tumor tissue. These receptor sequences come from a female donor with papillary thyroid cancer or a benign thyroid nodule (not recorded which). Some clones in this sample may be carry-over from other donors' samples.

The CDR3 bases are TGTGCCAGCAGCTTAGGTGGGGGAGTTAGTGAGCAGTACTTC. Residues: CASSLGGGVSEQYF. The rearrangement links TRBV7-9 to TRBJ2-7; either TRBD1 or TRBD2 may fit D (5 bases each). The V end was cut by 1 base, the J end by 7 bases, with 14 bases between. The CDR3 is 14 residues long. Germline V gene lookup returns CDR1 SEHNR and CDR2 FQNEAQ (reference sequence). The complete variable domain, with remaining parts taken from reference TRBV7-9 and TRBJ2-7, reads DTGVSQNPRHKITKRGQNVTFRCDPISEHNRLYWYRQTLGQGPEFLTYFQNEAQLEKSRLLSDRFSAERPKGSFSTLEIQRTEQGDSAMYLCASSLGGGVSEQYFGPGTRLTVT.

This clone was counted ten times or more. This chain uses TRBV25-1 with TRBJ1-3; the match to TRBD1 covers 7 bases. Per the germline V gene, CDR1 is MGHDK and CDR2 is SYGVNS. This CDR3 region has 16 residues. With V trimmed by 2 bases and J by 3 bases, 7 bases remained unmatched. The CDR3 loop reads CASSEPGQGDGNTIYF. CDR3 coding DNA: TGTGCCAGCAGTGAACCGGGTCAGGGGGATGGAAACACCATATATTTT.

The chain couples TRBV19 to TRBJ1-5, with unresolved D. Germline V gene lookup returns CDR1 LNHDA and CDR2 SQIVND (reference sequence). This CDR3 has 17 residues. V lost 10 bases and J 0 bases, leaving 22 bases between the germline ends. The CDR3 coding sequence is TGTGCCACCGCTATGGGTGTTGGGAGGAATAGCAATCAGCCCCAGCATTTT. It codes for CATAMGVGRNSNQPQHF.

This chain uses TRBV27 with TRBJ2-7; TRBD1 is a possible D gene (5 bases). CDR1 is MNHEY and CDR2 is SMNVEV in the germline V gene (reference sequence). The CDR3 is 13 amino acids. The CDR3 region is CGCSLGHSYEQYF. The CDR3 DNA sequence: TGTGGGTGCAGTTTAGGACACTCCTACGAGCAGTACTTC.

This clone is medium-sized in the sample. This rearrangement joins TRBV27 to TRBJ1-1, with D unresolved. The ends were cut back, 2 bases at V and 0 bases at J, with 7 bases in the middle. The CDR3 runs to 14 residues. Per germline, CDR1 MNHEY and CDR2 SMNVEV (reference sequence). The CDR3 DNA reads TGTGCCAGCAGTTTAGTCAGTTTGAACACTGAAGCTTTCTTT. As protein: CASSLVSLNTEAFF.

This clone was picked up many times. The J gene is TRBJ2-5, the V gene TRBV7-2; 8 nucleotides agree with TRBD2. V lost 2 bases and J lost 3; bases outside the gene matches: 5. CDR3 length: 15 amino acids. CDR1 is SGHTA, CDR2 FQGNSA, per germline. The CDR3 coding sequence is TGTGCCAGCAGCTTATGGGCGGGAGGAAAAGAGACCCAGTACTTC. It is translated as CASSLWAGGKETQYF.

This clone was recorded at least ten times. V is TRBV7-9 and J is TRBJ1-6; D perhaps matches TRBD1 (5 bases). The CDR3 has 14 residues. V shed 3 bases and J shed 6 bases, with 9 bases lying between them. Germline assignment: CDR1 SEHNR and CDR2 FQNEAQ (reference sequence). In DNA, the CDR3 is TGTGCCAGCAGCTTCTGGGGGTCTAATTCACCCCTCCACTTT. It codes for CASSFWGSNSPLHF.

V gene TRBV4-1 combines with J gene TRBJ1-2; D unresolved. The CDR3 is 15 amino acids. Trimming stripped 0 bases from V and 4 bases from J, with 12 bases between. Looked up from germline, CDR1 is MGHRA and CDR2 is YSYEKL. The CDR3 protein is CASSQDRAGSYGYTF. The CDR3 DNA reads as TGCGCCAGCAGCCAAGATCGGGCCGGATCCTATGGCTACACCTTC.

This clone was observed many times. This rearrangement joins TRBV27 to TRBJ2-3, with TRBD2 matching over 12 bases. The V gene end was trimmed by 11 bases and the J gene end by 3 bases; junction bases not matched to a gene: 15. The CDR3 contains 17 residues. In germline, CDR1 is MNHEY, CDR2 SMNVEV (reference sequence). CDR3 residues: CASQGLPSGRVTDTQYF. The CDR3, as DNA: TGTGCCTCCCAGGGTCTCCCTAGCGGGAGGGTTACAGATACGCAGTATTTT.

This clone has at least ten counts. The chain combines TRBV16 with TRBJ2-7; 11 bases are a match to TRBD1. The ends lost 7 bases at V and 5 bases at J; junction bases unmatched: 10. The CDR3 runs to 15 residues. CDR1 is KGHSY and CDR2 is FQNENV in the germline V gene. CDR3 in DNA: TGTGCCAGCAATAAAAACGGACAGGGGGCCCACGAGCAGTACTTC. It encodes CASNKNGQGAHEQYF.

Details on this clone: At one of its ends the junction is not consistent with the germline gene, which may arise from a read error. This rearrangement joins TRBV5-1 to TRBJ2-7; the D gene could be TRBD1 or TRBD2 (5 bases each). Germline V lookup: CDR1 SGHRS, CDR2 YFSETQ. This CDR3 has 13 residues. The CDR3: CASTSGTYYGQYF. CDR3 DNA: TGCGCCAGCACCTCAGGGACGTACTACGGGCAGTACTTC.

V and J are TRBV28 and TRBJ1-2; tentatively, D is TRBD1 (5 bases). CDR3 length equals 14 residues. Trimming took off 3 bases at V and 3 bases at J, with 11 bases between the two ends. Germline V gives CDR1 MDHEN, CDR2 SYDVKM. CDR3 sequence (DNA): TGTGCCAGCAGTTTCTTGGGGGTCGACTATGGCTACACCTTC. This sequence encodes CASSFLGVDYGYTF.

The chain recombines TRBV20-1 with TRBJ2-7; D is unresolved. The V end was cut by 4 bases, the J end by 1 base, with 11 bases between. The length of the CDR3 is 13 residues. Germline V lookup: CDR1 DFQATT, CDR2 SNEGSKA (reference sequence). CDR3 nucleotides: TGCAGTGCTACGACATTTTCGTCCTACGAGCAGTACTTC. Its translation: CSATTFSSYEQYF.

The CDR3 region is CASRTIPGGQFF. The DNA of the CDR3 is TGTGCCAGCAGGACGATTCCAGGGGGCCAATTCTTC. The chain couples TRBV12-3 or TRBV12-4 to TRBJ2-1, with TRBD1 matching 8 bases. Unmatched junction bases numbered 11, after V lost 6 bases and J lost 16 bases. There are 12 residues in the CDR3.

This clone was detected a few times. The chain links TRBV6-1 to TRBJ2-7; the D gene is possibly TRBD2 (7 bases). In germline, CDR1 is MNHNS, CDR2 SASEGT. The CDR3 is 14 amino acids. V lost 5 bases and J 3 bases, leaving 14 bases between the germline ends. In DNA, the CDR3 is TGTGCCAGCAGTCCGCGAGGGGGGGGCTACGAGCAGTACTTC. This encodes CASSPRGGGYEQYF.

This clone was seen ten or more times. The J gene is TRBJ2-7, the V gene TRBV6-1; weak D call: TRBD1 (6 bases). With 2 bases removed from V and 2 bases from J, the gap between germline ends came to 10 bases. The CDR3 totals 14 residues. CDR1 and CDR2 from the germline V gene are MNHNS and SASEGT. In nucleotides, the CDR3 is TGTGCCAGCAGTGAACCAGGGGCCCCCTACGAGCAGTACTTC. This translates into CASSEPGAPYEQYF.

Written as DNA, the CDR3 is TGTGCCAGCAGTTTGAGGCAGGGGGGCTACGAGCAGTACTTC. Its translation: CASSLRQGGYEQYF. The genes are TRBV28 and TRBJ2-7, with D perhaps TRBD1 (7 bases). The germline V gene encodes CDR1 MDHEN and CDR2 SYDVKM. There are 14 residues in the CDR3. Trimming stripped 3 bases from V and 3 bases from J, with 12 bases between.

The genes are TRBV11-1 and TRBJ2-1; 10 bases fit TRBD1. The CDR3 runs to 15 residues. V lost 5 bases, J lost 3 bases, and 4 bases stayed unmatched. Looked up from germline, CDR1 is SGHAT and CDR2 is FQDESV (reference sequence). CDR3 DNA sequence: TGTGCCAGCAGCCTAAGGACAGGGGGCTACAATGAGCAGTTCTTC. Protein product: CASSLRTGGYNEQFF.

This clone was detected ten times or more. The V call is TRBV28, the J call TRBJ2-7; D unclear. Trimming pared 6 bases from V and 0 bases from J, leaving 6 bases between. This CDR3 is 12 amino acids long. Germline V gives CDR1 MDHEN, CDR2 SYDVKM. CDR3 sequence (DNA): TGTGCCAGCAGCCTAGACTCCTACGAGCAGTACTTC. Its translation: CASSLDSYEQYF.

The chain employs TRBV20-1 and TRBJ2-7, with 11 bases lining up with TRBD2. The CDR3 has 14 residues. V lost 6 bases to trimming and J lost 4 bases; unmatched junction nucleotides: 8. Germline V lookup: CDR1 DFQATT, CDR2 SNEGSKA (reference sequence). As DNA, the CDR3 is TGCAGTGCCGATTCCGGGACTAGCGGATACGAGCAGTACTTC. Protein sequence: CSADSGTSGYEQYF.

By share, this clone counts as medium-sized. V and J are TRBV18 and TRBJ2-2, with 10 bases that match TRBD2. Germline CDR1 is KGHSH and CDR2 is LQKENI. The ends lost 2 bases at V and 3 bases at J; junction bases unmatched: 9. The CDR3 covers 18 residues. CDR3 residues: CASSPRVAGGADTGELFF. CDR3 sequence (DNA): TGTGCCAGCTCACCAAGGGTAGCGGGAGGCGCGGACACCGGGGAGCTGTTTTTT.

This chain links TRBV7-2 with TRBJ2-3; D remains unclear. CDR1 is SGHTA, CDR2 FQGNSA, per germline. Trimming left V 2 bases short and J 1 base short, with 10 bases between. The CDR3 totals 15 residues. DNA for the CDR3: TGTGCCAGCAGCTTACGCCTAGTAGGCACAGATACGCAGTATTTT. This translates into CASSLRLVGTDTQYF. Using reference TRBV7-2 and TRBJ2-3 for the parts outside the CDR3, the full variable domain is GAGVSQSPSNKVTEKGKDVELRCDPISGHTALYWYRQSLGQGLEFLIYFQGNSAPDKSGLPSDRFSAERTGGSVSTLTIQRTQQEDSAVYLCASSLRLVGTDTQYFGPGTRLTVL.

By share, this clone counts as medium-sized (0.01 to 0.1%). This chain joins TRBV30 and TRBJ2-7; no firm D call. The CDR3 sequence is 11 residues long. CDR1 and CDR2 from the germline V gene are GTSNPN and SVGIG (reference sequence). The germline V and J ends were trimmed by 7 bases and 3 bases, with 10 bases remaining between them. The CDR3 nucleotides read TGTGCCTCTCTACGAAACTACGAGCAGTACTTC. This gives the protein CASLRNYEQYF.

The V and J genes are TRBV7-3 and TRBJ2-7; TRBD1 aligns across 8 bases. Germline loops: CDR1 SGHTA, CDR2 FQGTGA. The CDR3 runs 13 residues. V shed 4 bases, J shed 7 bases, and the junction held 6 bases outside the gene matches. For the CDR3, the DNA is TGTGCCAGCAGCTCCGGACAGGGCGGGGAGCAGTACTTC. Translated: CASSSGQGGEQYF.

Many counts were recorded for this clone. The rearrangement links TRBV29-1 to TRBJ2-5; 11 bases are shared with TRBD2. The V gene's germline CDR1 is SQVTM and CDR2 ANQGSEA. Trimming cost V 4 bases and J 1 base; bases outside gene matches: 2. CDR3 length equals 14 residues. In nucleotides, the CDR3 is TGCAGCGTTGGGCTAGCGGGAGGCCAAGAGACCCAGTACTTC. Amino acids: CSVGLAGGQETQYF.

The CDR3 loop is CASSALGVRETQYF. CDR3 in DNA: TGTGCCAGTAGCGCCTTGGGAGTGAGGGAGACCCAGTACTTC. J is TRBJ2-5 and V is TRBV19; D perhaps matches TRBD2 (5 bases). Germline V gene lookup returns CDR1 LNHDA and CDR2 SQIVND (reference sequence). V was cut by 6 bases and J by 5 bases, with 16 bases left in between. The CDR3 totals 14 residues.

Many counts were recorded for this clone. A much larger clone lies one base from this, so it may be a read error. The same CDR3 arises from other DNA sequences in this sample as well. The V and J genes are TRBV6-1 and TRBJ2-1; 7 bases are shared with TRBD1. This CDR3 is built from 15 residues. V trimming: 2 bases; J trimming: 8 bases; junction bases outside the gene matches: 9. Germline V lookup: CDR1 MNHNS, CDR2 SASEGT. The CDR3, as DNA: TGTGCCAGCAGTGAACGTGGGACAGAAGCAGATGAGCAGTTCTTC. Protein product: CASSERGTEADEQFF.